This T cell receptor (beta chain) was recorded in a study of somatic mutations in cytotoxic T cells in rheumatoid arthritis. Original data processing: Patient CD8+ clones larger than 1% rarely matched published virus-specific TCRB sequences. The method was immunoSEQ multiplex PCR; TCRdb's version includes in-frame clones alone and lacks a portion of them. The V and J calls and clone size were taken over from that table, and D and trimming were inferred from the DNA. The table records under 20,000 clones, over 75% of them present only once. General study findings and limits: Age-dependent increases in CD8+ clonality occurred in rheumatoid arthritis patients but not in healthy controls. For rheumatoid arthritis patients, the slight TRBV07 underrepresentation lacked multiple-comparison adjustment.

Note on this clone: Its antigen is as yet unknown.

Flow cytometry served to check the purity of CD4+ and CD8+ cells, which were isolated by positive magnetic bead selection. In germline, CDR1 is MNHEY, CDR2 SMNVEV (reference sequence). The CDR3 contains 12 residues. V was cut by 11 bases and J by 4 bases, with 12 bases left in between. Specimen: CD8+ T cells sorted from blood. The chain recombines TRBV27 with TRBJ1-3, with TRBD1 as a possible D gene (5 bases). This TCR was sampled from an adult with rheumatoid arthritis. The CDR3: CASGRVGNTIYF. CDR3 in DNA: TGTGCCTCAGGGCGAGTCGGAAACACCATATATTTT.